The subject of this entry is one TCR beta chain. This clone was picked up one time. It lacks a known antigen. Base qualities are not at hand, and no much larger clone is one base apart. Patients with a history of autoimmune disease or receiving systemic immunosuppression were excluded from the trial. Peripheral blood for TCR sequencing was collected from all dose cohorts at baseline, on cycle 4 day 1, and on cycle 7 day 1. The samples were drawn from a first-in-human, open-label, multicenter phase I dose-escalation trial of ivuxolimab. Adults with locally advanced or metastatic melanoma, renal cell, hepatocellular, or head and neck squamous cell carcinoma were enrolled in the trial. Before TCR sequencing, CD4+ T cells and CD8+ T cells were sorted from peripheral blood as separate populations. Looking up the germline V gene yields CDR1 SNHLY and CDR2 FYNNEI. From cysteine to phenylalanine, the CDR3 is 12 amino acids long. Only CDR3 DNA is held: 36 bases, read in frame from base 1. V is shortened by 6 bases, J by 1 base, and the region joining them spans 7 bases.

This specimen belongs to a study of OX40 agonist ivuxolimab in advanced cancers. General notes on the study: Ivuxolimab was an agonistic, fully human IgG2 monoclonal antibody directed against OX40 (CD134), a costimulatory receptor. Peripheral TCRbeta sequencing aimed to test whether ivuxolimab altered TCR sequence diversity and caused clonal T-cell expansion. Prior anti-PD-1, anti-PD-L1 or anti-CTLA-4 therapy was permitted, and 35% to 40% of dose-escalation patients had received checkpoint inhibitors. Of the approximately 50 dose-escalation patients, hepatocellular carcinoma was present in around 20, melanoma in roughly 15, renal cell carcinoma in 9 and head and neck cancer in 9. The monotherapy dose-escalation portion (N of about 52 patients) of the phase I ivuxolimab trial is reported in the paper. Partial responses occurred in three dose-escalation patients, of whom one had hepatocellular carcinoma and two had cutaneous melanoma. Intravenous ivuxolimab was administered to patients every 2 weeks at six dose levels: 0.01, 0.1, 0.3, 1.5, 3 and 10 mg/kg. In the dose-escalation cohort, approximately 80% of patients were male, and the mean age was approximately 60 years with a range of roughly 23 to 79.

General findings and caveats noted by the study authors: Clonal expansion of both CD4+ and CD8+ blood T cells was observed from baseline to week 6 at doses 0.1 to 3.0 mg/kg. Antigen specificity was not determined for the clonally expanded peripheral T cells. In the 0.1-3.0 mg/kg groups, partial responders were among the patients with the lowest normalized peripheral clonal expansion, particularly in CD8+ T cells. Low levels of normalized T-cell clonal expansion were also seen in some patients who did not respond. After ivuxolimab, expanded clones were on average more numerous among CD8+ T cells than among CD4+ T cells.

Genomic DNA was extracted from sorted cells for sequencing of the TCRbeta CDR3 region. The immunoSEQ Assay was used for sequencing of TCRbeta CDR3 regions. TCRdb stores this immuneACCESS table with in-frame sequences only. Part of the clones is absent; in the studies checked, under half of the shortfall reflects unresolved V genes, and no reason is known for the rest. The sample includes over 80,000 clones, with approximately 90% observed a single time. In total, the top ten clones hold 1% to 1.3% of the sample. This chain is built from TRBV2 and TRBJ2-7, with the D gene not clear enough to name. The sequence derives from an adult with an advanced solid tumor such as melanoma, head and neck, liver or kidney cancer. The sample in question was CD4+ or CD8+ T cells sorted from blood, obtained in a trial of the OX40 agonist ivuxolimab. The DNA reads as follows: TGTGCCAGCAGCCTGTTTTCCTACGAGCAGTACTTC. Protein translation: CASSLFSYEQYF. Supplemented by the reference TRBV2 and TRBJ2-7 proteins around the CDR3, the complete variable domain is EPEVTQTPSHQVTQMGQEVILRCVPISNHLYFYWYRQILGQKVEFLVSFYNNEISEKSEIFDDQFSVERPDGSNFTLKIRSTKLEDSAMYFCASSLFSYEQYFGPGTRLTVT.